A single sample gave rise to the 6 T cell receptor beta chains below, sequenced in a study of OX40 agonist ivuxolimab in advanced cancers. The repertoire was sequenced with immunoSEQ multiplex PCR; TCRdb's copy has only in-frame clones and lacks some. This sample carries roughly 69,000 clones, roughly nine tenths of them seen once, and the ten largest clones take about 4%. The source was CD4+ or CD8+ T cells sorted from blood, collected in a trial of the OX40 agonist ivuxolimab. The receptors derive from an adult with an advanced solid tumor such as melanoma, head and neck, liver or kidney cancer.

The gene calls are TRBV7-9 and TRBJ2-1; the D gene is possibly TRBD1 (6 bases). Germline loops: CDR1 SEHNR, CDR2 FQNEAQ (reference sequence). With 5 bases removed from V and 5 bases from J, the gap between germline ends came to 28 bases. CDR3 size: 19 residues. CDR3 protein: CASSLQRGRGRGNDNEQFF. CDR3 DNA: TGTGCCAGCAGCCTACAAAGGGGCAGGGGAAGGGGCAATGACAATGAGCAGTTCTTC. Variable domain in full (rest from reference TRBV7-9 and TRBJ2-1): DTGVSQNPRHKITKRGQNVTFRCDPISEHNRLYWYRQTLGQGPEFLTYFQNEAQLEKSRLLSDRFSAERPKGSFSTLEIQRTEQGDSAMYLCASSLQRGRGRGNDNEQFFGPGTRLTVL.

The CDR3 DNA follows: TGTGCCAGCAGCTCCGCCCTAGCGGGGAGATACAATGAGCAGTTCTTC. Its protein product is CASSSALAGRYNEQFF. This chain joins TRBV11-3 and TRBJ2-1, with 9 nucleotides matching TRBD2. Germline V gene sequence: CDR1 SGHNT, CDR2 YENEEA. This CDR3 region has 16 residues. V lost 4 bases, J lost 4 bases, and 8 bases stayed unmatched. The full variable domain, with the rest looked up from reference TRBV11-3 and TRBJ2-1, is EAGVVQSPRYKIIEKKQPVAFWCNPISGHNTLYWYLQNLGQGPELLIRYENEEAVDDSQLPKDRFSAERLKGVDSTLKIQPAELGDSAVYLCASSSALAGRYNEQFFGPGTRLTVL.

CDR3 sequence reads: CASSSYGTSGGLYYNEQFF. In DNA form, the CDR3 reads TGTGCCAGCAGTTCATATGGGACTAGCGGGGGGTTGTACTACAATGAGCAGTTCTTC. This chain uses TRBV28 with TRBJ2-1, with 15 nucleotides matching TRBD2. The germline V gene encodes CDR1 MDHEN and CDR2 SYDVKM. Losses at the gene ends were 4 bases for V and 3 bases for J; bases not matched to a gene: 10. The CDR3 covers 19 residues.

The chain employs TRBV14 and TRBJ2-7; D gene ambiguous. The CDR3 spans 13 residues. The ends were cut back, 1 base at V and 7 bases at J, with 11 bases in the middle. Germline V gene sequence: CDR1 SGHDN, CDR2 FVKESK. CDR3 amino acids: CASSQAQALEQYF. Written as DNA, the CDR3 is TGTGCCAGCAGCCAAGCGCAGGCTCTGGAGCAGTACTTC.

V and J are TRBV27 and TRBJ2-7; maybe TRBD1 (5 bases). The length of the CDR3 is 14 residues. Trimming pared 2 bases from V and 0 bases from J, leaving 8 bases between. From germline, CDR1 is MNHEY and CDR2 SMNVEV (reference sequence). Here the CDR3 reads CASSLVQASYEQYF. The CDR3 region has the DNA TGTGCCAGCAGTTTAGTACAGGCCTCCTACGAGCAGTACTTC.

CDR3 bases: TGTGCCAGCAGCGTGGGACCGCTGAACACTGAAGCTTTCTTT. Encoded protein: CASSVGPLNTEAFF. This chain links TRBV5-4 with TRBJ1-1; D may be TRBD1 (5 bases). Trimming stripped 4 bases from V and 0 bases from J, with 10 bases between. CDR1 and CDR2 from the germline V gene are SGHNT and YYREEE (reference sequence). This CDR3 has 14 amino acids.